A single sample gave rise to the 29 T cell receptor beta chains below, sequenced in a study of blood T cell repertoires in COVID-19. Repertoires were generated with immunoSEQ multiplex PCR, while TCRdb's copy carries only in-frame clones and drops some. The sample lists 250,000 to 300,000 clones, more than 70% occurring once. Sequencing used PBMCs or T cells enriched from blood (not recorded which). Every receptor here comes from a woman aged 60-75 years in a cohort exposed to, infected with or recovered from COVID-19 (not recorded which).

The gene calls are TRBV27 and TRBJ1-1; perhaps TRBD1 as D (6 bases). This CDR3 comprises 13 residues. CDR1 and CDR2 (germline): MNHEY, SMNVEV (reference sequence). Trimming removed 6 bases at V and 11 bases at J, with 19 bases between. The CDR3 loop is CASRPITGYRAFF. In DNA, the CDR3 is TGTGCCAGCAGACCTATAACAGGGTATCGGGCTTTCTTT.

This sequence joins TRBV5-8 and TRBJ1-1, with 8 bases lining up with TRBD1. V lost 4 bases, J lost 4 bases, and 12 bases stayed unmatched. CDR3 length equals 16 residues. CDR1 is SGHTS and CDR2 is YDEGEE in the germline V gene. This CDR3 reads CASSPGQGVRGTEAFF. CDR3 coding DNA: TGTGCCAGCAGCCCCGGACAGGGCGTCAGGGGCACTGAAGCTTTCTTT. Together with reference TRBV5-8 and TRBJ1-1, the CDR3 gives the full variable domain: EAGVTQSPTHLIKTRGQQATLRCSPISGHTSVYWYQQALGLGLQFLLWYDEGEERNRGNFPPRFSGRQFPNYSSELNVNALELEDSALYLCASSPGQGVRGTEAFFGQGTRLTVV.

The CDR3 nucleotides are TGTGCCATCAGTGACCCAGGGGGAAGCGATGGCTACACCTTC. Translated: CAISDPGGSDGYTF. V is TRBV10-3 and J is TRBJ1-2; 7 bases match TRBD1. V lost 3 bases to trimming and J lost 6 bases; unmatched junction nucleotides: 7. The germline V gene has CDR1 ENHRY and CDR2 SYGVKD. The CDR3 spans 14 residues.

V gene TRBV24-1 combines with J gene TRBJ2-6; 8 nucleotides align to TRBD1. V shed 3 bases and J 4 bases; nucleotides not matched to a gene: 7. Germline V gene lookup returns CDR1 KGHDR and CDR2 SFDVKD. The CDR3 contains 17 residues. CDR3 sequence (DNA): TGTGCCACCAGTGATGCTGGACAGGGTGCAGGGGCCAACGTCCTGACTTTC. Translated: CATSDAGQGAGANVLTF.

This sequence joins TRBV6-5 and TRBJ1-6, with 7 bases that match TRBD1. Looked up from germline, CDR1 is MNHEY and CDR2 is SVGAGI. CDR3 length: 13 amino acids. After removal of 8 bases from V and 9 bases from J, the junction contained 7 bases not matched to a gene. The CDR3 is CASSMAGGSPLHF. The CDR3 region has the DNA TGTGCCAGCTCGATGGCAGGGGGTTCACCCCTCCACTTT.

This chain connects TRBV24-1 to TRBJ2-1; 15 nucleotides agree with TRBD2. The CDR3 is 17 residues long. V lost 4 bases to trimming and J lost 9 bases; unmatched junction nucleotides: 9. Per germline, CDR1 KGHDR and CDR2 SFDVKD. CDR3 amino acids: CATSDPGLAGGPGEQFF. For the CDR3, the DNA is TGTGCCACCAGTGACCCCGGACTAGCGGGAGGGCCAGGTGAGCAGTTCTTC.

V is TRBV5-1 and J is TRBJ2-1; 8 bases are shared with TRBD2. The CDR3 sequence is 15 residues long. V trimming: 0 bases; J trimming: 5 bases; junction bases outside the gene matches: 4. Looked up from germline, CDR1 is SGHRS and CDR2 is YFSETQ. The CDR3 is CASSLAGGVNNEQFF. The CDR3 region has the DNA TGCGCCAGCAGCTTGGCCGGGGGGGTCAACAATGAGCAGTTCTTC.

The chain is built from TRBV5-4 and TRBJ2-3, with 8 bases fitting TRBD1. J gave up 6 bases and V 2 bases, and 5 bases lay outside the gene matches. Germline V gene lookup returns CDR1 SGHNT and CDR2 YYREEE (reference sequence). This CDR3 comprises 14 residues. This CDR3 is CASSFKQGDDTQYF. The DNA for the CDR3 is TGTGCCAGCAGCTTTAAACAGGGGGACGATACGCAGTATTTT.

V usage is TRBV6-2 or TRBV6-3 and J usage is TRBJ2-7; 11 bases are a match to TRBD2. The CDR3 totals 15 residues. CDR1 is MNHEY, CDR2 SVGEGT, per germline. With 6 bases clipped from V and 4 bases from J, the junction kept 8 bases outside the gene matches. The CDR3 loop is CASSSPSSGRYEQYF. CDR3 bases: TGTGCCAGCAGCTCCCCATCTAGCGGGAGGTACGAGCAGTACTTC.

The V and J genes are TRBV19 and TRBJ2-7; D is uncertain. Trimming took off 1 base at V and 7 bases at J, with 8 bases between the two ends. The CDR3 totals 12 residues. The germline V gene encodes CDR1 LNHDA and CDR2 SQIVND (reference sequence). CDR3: CASSIVRWEQYF. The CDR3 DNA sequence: TGTGCCAGTAGTATAGTCCGGTGGGAGCAGTACTTC.

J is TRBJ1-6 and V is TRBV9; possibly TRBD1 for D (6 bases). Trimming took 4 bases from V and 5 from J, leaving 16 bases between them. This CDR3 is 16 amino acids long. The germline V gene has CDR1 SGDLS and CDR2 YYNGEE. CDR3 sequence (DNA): TGTGCCAGCAGCCCCCGTTGGGGGGGCAATAATTCACCCCTCCACTTT. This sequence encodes CASSPRWGGNNSPLHF.

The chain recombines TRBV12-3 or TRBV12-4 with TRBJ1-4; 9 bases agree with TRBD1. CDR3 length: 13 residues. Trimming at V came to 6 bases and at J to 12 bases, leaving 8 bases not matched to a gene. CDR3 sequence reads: CASSLKQGAELFF. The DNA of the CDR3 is TGTGCCAGCAGCTTAAAACAGGGGGCAGAACTGTTTTTT.

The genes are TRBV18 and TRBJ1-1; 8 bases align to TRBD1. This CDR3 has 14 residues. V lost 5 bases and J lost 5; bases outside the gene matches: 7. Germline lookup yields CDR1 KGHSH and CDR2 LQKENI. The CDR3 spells CASSSIQGETEAFF. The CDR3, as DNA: TGTGCCAGCTCATCAATACAGGGGGAAACTGAAGCTTTCTTT. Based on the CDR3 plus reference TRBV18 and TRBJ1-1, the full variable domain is NAGVMQNPRHLVRRRGQEARLRCSPMKGHSHVYWYRQLPEEGLKFMVYLQKENIIDESGMPKERFSAEFPKEGPSILRIQQVVRGDSAAYFCASSSIQGETEAFFGQGTRLTVV.

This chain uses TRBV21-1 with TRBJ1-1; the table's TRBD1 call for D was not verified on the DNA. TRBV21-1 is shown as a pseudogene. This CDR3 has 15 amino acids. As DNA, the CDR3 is TGTGCCAGCAGCAGACGGGACACCGGAACGGGGGAAGCTTTCTTT. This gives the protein CASSRRDTGTGEAFF.

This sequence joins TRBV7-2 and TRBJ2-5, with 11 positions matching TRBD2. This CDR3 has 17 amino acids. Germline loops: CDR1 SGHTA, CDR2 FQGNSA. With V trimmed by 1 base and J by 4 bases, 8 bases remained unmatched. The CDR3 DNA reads TGTGCCAGCAGCTTAGTTTCTAGCGGGAGGAGGGGAGAGACCCAGTACTTC. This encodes CASSLVSSGRRGETQYF.

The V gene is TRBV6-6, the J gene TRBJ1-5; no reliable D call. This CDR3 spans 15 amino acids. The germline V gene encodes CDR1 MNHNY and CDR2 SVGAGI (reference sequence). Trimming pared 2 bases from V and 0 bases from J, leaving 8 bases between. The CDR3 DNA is TGTGCCAGCAGTTACGGTCAGGATAGCAATCAGCCCCAGCATTTT. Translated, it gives CASSYGQDSNQPQHF.

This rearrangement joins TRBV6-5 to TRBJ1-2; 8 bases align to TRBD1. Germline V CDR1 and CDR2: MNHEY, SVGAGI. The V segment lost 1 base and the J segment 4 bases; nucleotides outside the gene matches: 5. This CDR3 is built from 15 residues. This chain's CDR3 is CASSYFLQGGYGYTF. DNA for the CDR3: TGTGCCAGCAGTTACTTTCTACAGGGGGGCTATGGCTACACCTTC.

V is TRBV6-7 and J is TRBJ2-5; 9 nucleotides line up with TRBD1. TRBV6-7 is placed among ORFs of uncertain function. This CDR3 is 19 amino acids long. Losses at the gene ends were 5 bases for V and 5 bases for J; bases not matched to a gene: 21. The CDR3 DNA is TGTGCCAGCAGTCATATCGGGACAGGGAACGGCCTGGTCGGGGAGACCCAGTACTTC. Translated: CASSHIGTGNGLVGETQYF.

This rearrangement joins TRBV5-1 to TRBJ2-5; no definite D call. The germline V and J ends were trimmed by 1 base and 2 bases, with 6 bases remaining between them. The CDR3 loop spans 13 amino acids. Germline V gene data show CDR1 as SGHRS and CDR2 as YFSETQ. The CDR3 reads CASSLSVQETQYF. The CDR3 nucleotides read TGCGCCAGCAGCTTGTCAGTACAAGAGACCCAGTACTTC. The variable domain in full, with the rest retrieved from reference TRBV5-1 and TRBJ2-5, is KAGVTQTPRYLIKTRGQQVTLSCSPISGHRSVSWYQQTPGQGLQFLFEYFSETQRNKGNFPGRFSGRQFSNSRSEMNVSTLELGDSALYLCASSLSVQETQYFGPGTRLLVL.

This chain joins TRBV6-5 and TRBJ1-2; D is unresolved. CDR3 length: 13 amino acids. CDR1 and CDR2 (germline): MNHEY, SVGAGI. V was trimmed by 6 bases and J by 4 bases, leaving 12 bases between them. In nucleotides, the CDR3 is TGTGCCAGCAGCCCCGCGGGGTTCTATGGCTACACCTTC. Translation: CASSPAGFYGYTF.

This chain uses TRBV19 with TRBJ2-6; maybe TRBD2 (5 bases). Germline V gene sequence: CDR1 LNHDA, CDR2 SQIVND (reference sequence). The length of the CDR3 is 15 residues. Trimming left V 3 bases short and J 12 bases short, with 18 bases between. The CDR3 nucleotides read TGTGCCAGTAGTATCGGGAAGAAGGGTCCTCCCGTCCTGACTTTC. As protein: CASSIGKKGPPVLTF.

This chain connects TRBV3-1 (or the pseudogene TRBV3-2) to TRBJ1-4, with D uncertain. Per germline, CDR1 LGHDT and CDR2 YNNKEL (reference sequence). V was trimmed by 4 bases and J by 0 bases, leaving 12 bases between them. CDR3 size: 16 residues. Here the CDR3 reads CASSPEGSATNEKLFF. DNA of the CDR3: TGTGCCAGCAGCCCGGAGGGCTCCGCAACTAATGAAAAACTGTTTTTT.

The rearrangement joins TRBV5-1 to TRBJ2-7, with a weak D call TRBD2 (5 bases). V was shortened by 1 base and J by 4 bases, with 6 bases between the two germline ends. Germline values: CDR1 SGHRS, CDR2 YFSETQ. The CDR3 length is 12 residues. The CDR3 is CASSLSGYEQYF. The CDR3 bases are TGCGCCAGCAGCTTGTCGGGATACGAGCAGTACTTC. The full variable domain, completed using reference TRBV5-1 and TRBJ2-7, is KAGVTQTPRYLIKTRGQQVTLSCSPISGHRSVSWYQQTPGQGLQFLFEYFSETQRNKGNFPGRFSGRQFSNSRSEMNVSTLELGDSALYLCASSLSGYEQYFGPGTRLTVT.

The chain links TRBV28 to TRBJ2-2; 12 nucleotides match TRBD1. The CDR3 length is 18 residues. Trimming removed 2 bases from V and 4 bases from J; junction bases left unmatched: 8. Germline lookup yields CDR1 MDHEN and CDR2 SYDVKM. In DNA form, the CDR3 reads TGTGCCAGCAGTTTAAGAATGGGACAGGGGGCTGGCACCGGGGAGCTGTTTTTT. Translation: CASSLRMGQGAGTGELFF.

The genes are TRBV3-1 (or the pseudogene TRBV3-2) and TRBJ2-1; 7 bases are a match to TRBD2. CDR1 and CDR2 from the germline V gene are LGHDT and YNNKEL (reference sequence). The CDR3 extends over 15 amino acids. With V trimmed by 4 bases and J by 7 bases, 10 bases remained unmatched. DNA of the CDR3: TGTGCCAGCAGCCCTACTATCGGGGAGGGGAATGAGCAGTTCTTC. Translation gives CASSPTIGEGNEQFF.

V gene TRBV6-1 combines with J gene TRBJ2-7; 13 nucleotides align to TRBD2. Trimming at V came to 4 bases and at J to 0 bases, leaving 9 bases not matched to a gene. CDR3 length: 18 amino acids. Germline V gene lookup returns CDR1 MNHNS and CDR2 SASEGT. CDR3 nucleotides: TGTGCCAGCAGTGGCCCCGGGACTAGCGGGATCTACTCCTACGAGCAGTACTTC. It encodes CASSGPGTSGIYSYEQYF.

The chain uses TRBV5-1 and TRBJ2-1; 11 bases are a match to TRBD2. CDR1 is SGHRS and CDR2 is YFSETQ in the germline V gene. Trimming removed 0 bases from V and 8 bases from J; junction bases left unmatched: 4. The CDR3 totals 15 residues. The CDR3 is CASSLASGRLDEQFF. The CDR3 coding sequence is TGCGCCAGCAGCTTGGCTAGCGGGAGGCTCGATGAGCAGTTCTTC.

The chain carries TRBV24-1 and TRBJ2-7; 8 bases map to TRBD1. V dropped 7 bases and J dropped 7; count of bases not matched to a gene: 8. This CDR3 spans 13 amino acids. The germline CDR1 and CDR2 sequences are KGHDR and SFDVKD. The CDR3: CATSGGTGEEQYF. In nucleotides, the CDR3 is TGTGCCACCAGCGGCGGGACAGGAGAGGAGCAGTACTTC.

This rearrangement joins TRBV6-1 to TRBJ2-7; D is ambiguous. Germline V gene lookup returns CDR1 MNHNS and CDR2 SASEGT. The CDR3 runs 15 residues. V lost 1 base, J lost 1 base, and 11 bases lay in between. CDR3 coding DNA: TGTGCCAGCAGTGAAGAGAGCTTGTCGTCCTACGAGCAGTACTTC. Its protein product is CASSEESLSSYEQYF.